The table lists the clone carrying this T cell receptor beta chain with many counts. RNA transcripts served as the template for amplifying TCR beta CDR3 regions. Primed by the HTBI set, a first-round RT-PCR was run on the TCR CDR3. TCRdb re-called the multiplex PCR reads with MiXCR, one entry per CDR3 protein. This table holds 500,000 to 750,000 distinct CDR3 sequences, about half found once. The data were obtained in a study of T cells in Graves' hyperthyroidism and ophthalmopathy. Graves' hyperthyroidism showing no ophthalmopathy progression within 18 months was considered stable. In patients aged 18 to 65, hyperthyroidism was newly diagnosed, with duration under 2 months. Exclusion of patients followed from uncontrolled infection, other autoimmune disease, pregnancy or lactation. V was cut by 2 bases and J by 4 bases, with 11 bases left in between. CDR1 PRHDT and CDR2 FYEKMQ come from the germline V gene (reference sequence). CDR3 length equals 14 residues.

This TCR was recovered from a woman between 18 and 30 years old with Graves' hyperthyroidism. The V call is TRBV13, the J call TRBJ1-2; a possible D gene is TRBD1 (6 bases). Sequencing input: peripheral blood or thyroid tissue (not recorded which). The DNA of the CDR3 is TGTGCCAGCAGCTTAATGGGGACATCCTATGGCTACACCTTC. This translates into CASSLMGTSYGYTF.